A selection of T cell receptor beta chains follows, all from one sample in a study of OX40 agonist ivuxolimab in advanced cancers. Some clones are missing from TCRdb's copy, which holds only in-frame ones; the method was immunoSEQ multiplex PCR. The table includes fewer than 45,000 clones, approximately 90% detected once. Sequencing used CD4+ or CD8+ T cells sorted from blood, obtained in a trial of the OX40 agonist ivuxolimab. The receptors come from an adult with an advanced solid tumor such as melanoma, head and neck, liver or kidney cancer. The CDR3 runs from the conserved cysteine through the conserved F or W.

V	J	CDR3
TRBV14	TRBJ2-5	CASSRSYRGYQETQYF
TRBV25-1	TRBJ2-2	CASTERGPHTGELFF
TRBV7-9	TRBJ2-3	CASSPGVAGGTDTQYF
TRBV5-1	TRBJ2-5	CASSATKGGTETQYF
TRBV7-3	TRBJ1-1	CASSRQMNTEAFF
TRBV27	TRBJ1-5	CASSLGQGASNQPQHF
TRBV5-6	TRBJ2-7	CASSLPGDIVSGQYF
TRBV5-5	TRBJ1-1	CASSLVAGSVDTEAFF
TRBV19	TRBJ2-2	CASGGRTTNTGELFF
TRBV7-9	TRBJ1-1	CAARGKGAGNTEAFF
TRBV11-3	TRBJ2-3	CASSLEAVGTQYF
TRBV6-5	TRBJ2-7	CASRRSGESSYEQYF
TRBV5-4	TRBJ1-5	CASSLDAGGYEPQHF
TRBV5-5	TRBJ2-1	CASSRERGPDNEQFF
TRBV12-5	TRBJ1-2	CASGFDWGPNYGYTF
TRBV7-8	TRBJ1-5	CASSPGWGRGQPQHF
TRBV4-3	TRBJ2-1	CASSQGLVRNEQFF
TRBV7-8	TRBJ1-1	CASSFRALAGNTEAFF
TRBV2	TRBJ1-2	CASQRTRDGRGGYTF
TRBV6-1	TRBJ1-4	CASSEGGTAGEKLFF